The clone carrying this T cell receptor (beta chain) was observed a few times. Its matching antigen is unknown. The CDR3 is made up of 13 amino acids. CDR1 is MGHRA and CDR2 is YSYEKL in the germline V gene. Trimming took off 1 base at V and 5 bases at J, with 8 bases between the two ends. A 5'RACE template-switching step, the method used to make TCR cDNA, added a universal primer site and UMIs. TCRdb re-called the 5' RACE reads through MiXCR, storing one row per CDR3 protein. This table holds about 430,000 distinct CDR3 sequences, 18% found once. These data come from a study of T cells after yellow fever vaccination. Study as a whole: Preparation of fractions with low cell numbers was performed using SMART-Seq v4 Ultra Low Input. Study results and caveats: Booster sampling recovered most clones from primary vaccination (less than 97% CD4, approximately 90% CD8). Across the CD4 and CD8 compartments, a small share of clonotypes was present in both.

The sample consisted of PBMCs, taken before the yellow fever booster vaccination. The chain employs TRBV4-1 and TRBJ1-2; weak D call: TRBD1 (5 bases). The TCR was taken from a man younger than 35 who received the YFV17D yellow fever vaccine. The chain's CDR3 is CASSQAGGYGYTF. The DNA of the CDR3 is TGCGCCAGCAGCCAAGCGGGGGGGTATGGCTACACCTTC.